This T cell receptor (beta chain) was documented in a study of cytomegalovirus exposure and HLA in healthy donors. TCRdb's table, derived via immunoSEQ multiplex PCR, lists solely in-frame clones and lacks some. The data hold about 54,000 clones, with roughly 87% observed a single time. Study-wide results and caveats: Many donors shared some public TCRs, even though most TCR sequences were rare. The study flagged some 170 TCR beta chains as cytomegalovirus-associated. Later, an analysis found that TCR clusters from the first cohort tended to co-occur in the 130 or so validation repertoires. Reported results showed that the classifier diagnosed cytomegalovirus status with high specificity and sensitivity.

As regards this clone: Its antigen is undetermined.

CDR1 SNHLY and CDR2 FYNNEI come from the germline V gene. This CDR3 is 16 amino acids long. Trimming cost V 6 bases and J 6 bases; bases outside gene matches: 11. This sequence was found in a woman between 18 and 29 years old in good health and CMV-seropositive. The sample taken for sequencing was PBMCs. The rearrangement joins TRBV2 to TRBJ2-2; 9 bases are a match to TRBD1. CDR3 DNA sequence: TGTGCCAGCAGCTTAGCAGGGACAGGGAGTCCCGGGGAGCTGTTTTTT. This translates into CASSLAGTGSPGELFF.